This T cell receptor (beta chain) was found in a study of shared clonotypes between healthy human individuals. The assay was immunoSEQ multiplex PCR, and TCRdb's table has in-frame clones only and misses some. The table lists approximately 2.3 million clones, more than 85% of them singletons. Germline CDR1 and CDR2: MNHEY and SVGAGI. V gave up 6 bases and J gave up 3 bases, with 15 bases separating them. This CDR3 is built from 15 residues. The sequencing input was naive CD4+ T cells from PBMCs. Subset specified: CD45RA+ positively selected. The sequence was collected from a man between 18 and 29 years old in good health. Some clones in this sample may be carry-over from other donors' samples. The chain combines TRBV6-5 with TRBJ2-4; D is possibly TRBD2 (6 bases). The CDR3 spells CASSRAGGYKNIQYF. The CDR3 nucleotides are TGTGCCAGCAGCCGGGCTGGGGGGTACAAAAACATTCAGTACTTC.